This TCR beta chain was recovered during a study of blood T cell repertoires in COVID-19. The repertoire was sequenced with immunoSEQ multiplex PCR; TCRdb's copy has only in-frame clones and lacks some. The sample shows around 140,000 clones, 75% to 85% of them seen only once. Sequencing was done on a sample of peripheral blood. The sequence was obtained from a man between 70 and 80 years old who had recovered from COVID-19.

CDR3 residues: CASSLTSGRWNTQYF. CDR3 sequence (DNA): TGCGCCAGCAGCTTGACTAGCGGGAGATGGAATACGCAGTATTTT. The chain uses TRBV5-1 and TRBJ2-3, with 11 bases fitting TRBD2. V lost 1 base, J lost 7 bases, and 5 bases stayed unmatched. The CDR3 extends over 15 amino acids. CDR1 is SGHRS, CDR2 YFSETQ, per germline.